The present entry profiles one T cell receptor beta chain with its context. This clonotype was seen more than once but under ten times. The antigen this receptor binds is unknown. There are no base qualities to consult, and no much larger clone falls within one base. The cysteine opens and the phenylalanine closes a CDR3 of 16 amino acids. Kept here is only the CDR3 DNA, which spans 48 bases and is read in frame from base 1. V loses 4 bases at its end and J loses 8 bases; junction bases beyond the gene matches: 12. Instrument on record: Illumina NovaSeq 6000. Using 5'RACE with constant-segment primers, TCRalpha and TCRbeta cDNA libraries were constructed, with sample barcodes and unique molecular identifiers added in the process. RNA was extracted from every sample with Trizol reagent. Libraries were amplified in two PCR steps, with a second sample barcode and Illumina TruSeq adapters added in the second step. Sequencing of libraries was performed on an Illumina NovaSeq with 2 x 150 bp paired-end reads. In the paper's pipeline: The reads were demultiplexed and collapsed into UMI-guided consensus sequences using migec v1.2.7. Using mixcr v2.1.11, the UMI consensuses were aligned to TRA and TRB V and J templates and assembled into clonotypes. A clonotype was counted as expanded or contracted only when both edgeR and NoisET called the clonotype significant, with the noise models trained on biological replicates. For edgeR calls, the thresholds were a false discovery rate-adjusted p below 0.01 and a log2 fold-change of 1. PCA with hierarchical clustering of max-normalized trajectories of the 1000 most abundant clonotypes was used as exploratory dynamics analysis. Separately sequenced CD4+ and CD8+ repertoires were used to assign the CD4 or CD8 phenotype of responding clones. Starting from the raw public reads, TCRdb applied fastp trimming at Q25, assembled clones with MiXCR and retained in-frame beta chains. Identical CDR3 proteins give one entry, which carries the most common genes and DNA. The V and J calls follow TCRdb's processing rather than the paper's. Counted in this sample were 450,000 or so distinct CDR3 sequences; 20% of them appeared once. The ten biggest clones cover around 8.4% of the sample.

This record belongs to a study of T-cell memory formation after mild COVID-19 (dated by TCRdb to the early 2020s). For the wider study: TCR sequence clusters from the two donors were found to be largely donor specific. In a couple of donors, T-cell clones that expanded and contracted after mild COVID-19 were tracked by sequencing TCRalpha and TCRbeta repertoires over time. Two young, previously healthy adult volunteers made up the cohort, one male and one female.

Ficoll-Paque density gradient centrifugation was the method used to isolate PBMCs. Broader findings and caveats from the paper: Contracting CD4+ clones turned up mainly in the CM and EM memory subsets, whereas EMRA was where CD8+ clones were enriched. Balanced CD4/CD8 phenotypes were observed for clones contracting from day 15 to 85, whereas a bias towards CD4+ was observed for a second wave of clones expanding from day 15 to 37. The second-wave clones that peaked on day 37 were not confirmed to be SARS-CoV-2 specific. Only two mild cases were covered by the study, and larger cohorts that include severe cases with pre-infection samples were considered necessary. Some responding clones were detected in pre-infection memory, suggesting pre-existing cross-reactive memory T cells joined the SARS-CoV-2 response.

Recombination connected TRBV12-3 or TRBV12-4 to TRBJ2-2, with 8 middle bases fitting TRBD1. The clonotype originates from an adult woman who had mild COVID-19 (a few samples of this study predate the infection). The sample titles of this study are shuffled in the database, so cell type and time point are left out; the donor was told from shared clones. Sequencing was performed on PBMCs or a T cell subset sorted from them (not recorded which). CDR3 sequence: CASSSQTGQGNGELFF. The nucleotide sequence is TGTGCCAGCAGTTCACAAACCGGACAGGGTAATGGGGAGCTGTTTTTT.